One and the same sample provided the 4 T cell receptor beta chains below, sequenced in a study of OX40 agonist ivuxolimab in advanced cancers. Repertoires were generated with immunoSEQ multiplex PCR, while TCRdb's copy carries only in-frame clones and drops some. The sample carries tens of thousands of clones, about 93% recorded once. The sequences come from CD4+ or CD8+ T cells sorted from blood, collected in a trial of the OX40 agonist ivuxolimab. Every receptor here comes from an adult with an advanced solid tumor such as melanoma, head and neck, liver or kidney cancer.

This chain links TRBV18 with TRBJ2-1, with 8 bases that match TRBD1. From germline, CDR1 is KGHSH and CDR2 LQKENI. V lost 3 bases, J lost 4 bases, and 5 bases stayed unmatched. CDR3 size: 15 residues. CDR3 in amino acids: CASSPPGQGYNEQFF. The CDR3 coding sequence is TGTGCCAGCTCACCGCCTGGACAGGGTTACAATGAGCAGTTCTTC.

The chain uses TRBV29-1 and TRBJ1-2; D is unclear. The ends were cut back, 3 bases at V and 5 bases at J, with 7 bases in the middle. From germline, CDR1 is SQVTM and CDR2 ANQGSEA. This CDR3 is 11 amino acids long. The CDR3 region has the DNA TGCAGCGTTGACTCTGGGTATGGCTACACCTTC. This codes for CSVDSGYGYTF. The full variable domain, rest sourced from reference TRBV29-1 and TRBJ1-2, is SAVISQKPSRDICQRGTSLTIQCQVDSQVTMMFWYRQQPGQSLTLIATANQGSEATYESGFVIDKFPISRPNLTFSTLTVSNMSPEDSSIYLCSVDSGYGYTFGSGTRLTVV.

The chain employs TRBV5-6 and TRBJ2-3; D may match TRBD1 or TRBD2 (6 bases each). The CDR3 totals 16 residues. CDR1 SGHDT and CDR2 YYEEEE come from the germline V gene. Trimming removed 2 bases from V and 4 bases from J, with 17 bases in between. The CDR3 here is CASSFIGRGGADTQYF. Written as DNA, the CDR3 is TGTGCCAGCAGCTTTATCGGCAGGGGAGGAGCAGATACGCAGTATTTT.

The V gene is TRBV7-8, the J gene TRBJ2-3; TRBD2 might be the D (7 bases). Trimming pared 5 bases from V and 5 bases from J, leaving 23 bases between. From germline, CDR1 is SGHVS and CDR2 FQNEAQ. This CDR3 comprises 17 residues. The CDR3 region is CASSRSLAVLQGDTQYF. For the CDR3, the DNA is TGTGCCAGCAGCCGCTCCCTAGCGGTTCTACAGGGAGATACGCAGTATTTT.